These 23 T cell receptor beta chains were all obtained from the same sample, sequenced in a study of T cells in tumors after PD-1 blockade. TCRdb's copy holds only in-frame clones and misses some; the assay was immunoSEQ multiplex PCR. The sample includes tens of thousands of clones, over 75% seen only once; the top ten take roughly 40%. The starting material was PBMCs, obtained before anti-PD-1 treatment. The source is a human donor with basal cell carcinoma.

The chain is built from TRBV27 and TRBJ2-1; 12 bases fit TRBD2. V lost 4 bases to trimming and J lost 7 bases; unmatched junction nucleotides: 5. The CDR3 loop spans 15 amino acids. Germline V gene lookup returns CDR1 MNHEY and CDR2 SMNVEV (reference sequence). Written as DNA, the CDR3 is TGTGCCAGCAGTTCCAGACTAGCGGGAGTGAATGAGCAGTTCTTC. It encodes CASSSRLAGVNEQFF.

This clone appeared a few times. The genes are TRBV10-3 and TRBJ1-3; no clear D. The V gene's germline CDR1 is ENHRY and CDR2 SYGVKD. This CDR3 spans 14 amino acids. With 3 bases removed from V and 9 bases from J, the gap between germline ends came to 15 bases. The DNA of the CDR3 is TGTGCCATCAGTGAAATCGAAAAGAGCTCCACCATATATTTT. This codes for CAISEIEKSSTIYF.

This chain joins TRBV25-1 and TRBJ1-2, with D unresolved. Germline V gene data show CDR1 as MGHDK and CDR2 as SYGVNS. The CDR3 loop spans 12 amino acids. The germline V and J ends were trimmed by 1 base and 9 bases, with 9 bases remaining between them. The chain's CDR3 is CASSELGSSYTF. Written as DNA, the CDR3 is TGTGCCAGCAGTGAATTAGGAAGTAGCTACACCTTC.

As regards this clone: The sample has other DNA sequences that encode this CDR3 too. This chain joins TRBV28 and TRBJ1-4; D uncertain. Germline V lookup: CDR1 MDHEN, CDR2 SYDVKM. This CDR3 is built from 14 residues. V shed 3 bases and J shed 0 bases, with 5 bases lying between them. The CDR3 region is CASSLGATNEKLFF. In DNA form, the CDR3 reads TGTGCCAGCAGTTTGGGTGCAACTAATGAAAAACTGTTTTTT.

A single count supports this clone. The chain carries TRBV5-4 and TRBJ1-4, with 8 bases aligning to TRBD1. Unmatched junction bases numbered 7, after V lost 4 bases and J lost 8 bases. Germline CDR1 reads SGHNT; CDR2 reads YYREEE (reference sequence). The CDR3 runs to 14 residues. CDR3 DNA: TGTGCCAGCAGCCGGACAGGGAGGGAGGAAAAACTGTTTTTT. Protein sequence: CASSRTGREEKLFF.

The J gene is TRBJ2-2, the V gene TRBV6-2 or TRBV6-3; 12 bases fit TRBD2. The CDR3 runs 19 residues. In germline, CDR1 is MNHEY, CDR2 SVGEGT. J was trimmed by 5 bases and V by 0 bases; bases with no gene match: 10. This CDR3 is CASSYSGTSGSLGTGELFF. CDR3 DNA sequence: TGTGCCAGCAGTTACTCTGGGACTAGCGGGTCTCTGGGGACCGGGGAGCTGTTTTTT.

In nucleotides, the CDR3 is TGCAGCGTTGGCATGAGCCAGGACAATGAGCAGTTCTTC. The encoded protein is CSVGMSQDNEQFF. The rearrangement links TRBV29-1 to TRBJ2-1; D is uncertain. CDR1 is SQVTM, CDR2 ANQGSEA, per germline. The V end was cut by 4 bases, the J end by 5 bases, with 12 bases between. This CDR3 region has 13 residues.

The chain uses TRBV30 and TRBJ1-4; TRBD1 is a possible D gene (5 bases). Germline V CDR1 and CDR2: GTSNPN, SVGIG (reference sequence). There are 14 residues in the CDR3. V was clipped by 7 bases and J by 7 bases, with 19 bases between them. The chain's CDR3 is CALSRGRVFEKLFF. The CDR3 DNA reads TGTGCCTTAAGTAGGGGCAGGGTCTTTGAAAAACTGTTTTTT.

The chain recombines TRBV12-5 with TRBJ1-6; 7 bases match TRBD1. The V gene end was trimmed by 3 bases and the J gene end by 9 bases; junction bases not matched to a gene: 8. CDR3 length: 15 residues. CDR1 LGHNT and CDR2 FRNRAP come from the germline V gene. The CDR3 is CASGLPGQKSSPLHF. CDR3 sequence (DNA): TGTGCTAGTGGTTTACCGGGACAGAAAAGTTCACCCCTCCACTTT.

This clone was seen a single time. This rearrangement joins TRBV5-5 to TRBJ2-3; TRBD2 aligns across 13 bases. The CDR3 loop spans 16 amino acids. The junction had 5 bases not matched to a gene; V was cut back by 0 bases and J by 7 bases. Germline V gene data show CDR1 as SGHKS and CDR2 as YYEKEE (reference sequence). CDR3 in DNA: TGTGCCAGCAGCTTGGCCTTACTAGCGGGGGGGAATACGCAGTATTTT. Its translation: CASSLALLAGGNTQYF.

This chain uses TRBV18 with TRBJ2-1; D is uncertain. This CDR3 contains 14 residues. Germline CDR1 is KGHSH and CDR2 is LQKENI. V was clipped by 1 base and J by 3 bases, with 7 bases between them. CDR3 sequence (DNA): TGTGCCAGCTCACCACTGGAGAGCTACAATGAGCAGTTCTTC. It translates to CASSPLESYNEQFF.

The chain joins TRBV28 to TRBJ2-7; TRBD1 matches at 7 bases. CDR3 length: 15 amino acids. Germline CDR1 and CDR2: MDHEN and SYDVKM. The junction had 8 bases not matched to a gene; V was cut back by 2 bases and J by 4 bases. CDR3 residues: CASSLGGDRVYEQYF. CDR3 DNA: TGTGCCAGCAGTTTAGGGGGAGACAGGGTGTACGAGCAGTACTTC.

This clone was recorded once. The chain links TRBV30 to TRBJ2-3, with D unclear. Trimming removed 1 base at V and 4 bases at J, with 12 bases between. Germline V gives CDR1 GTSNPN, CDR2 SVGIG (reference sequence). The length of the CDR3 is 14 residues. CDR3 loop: CAWSGHRMADTQYF. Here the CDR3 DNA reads TGTGCCTGGAGTGGTCATAGGATGGCAGATACGCAGTATTTT.

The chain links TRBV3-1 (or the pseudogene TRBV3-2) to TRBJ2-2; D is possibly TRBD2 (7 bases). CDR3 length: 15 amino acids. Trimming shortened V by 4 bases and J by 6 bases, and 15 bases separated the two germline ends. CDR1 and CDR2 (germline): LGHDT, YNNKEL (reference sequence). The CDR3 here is CASSPGIGGAGELFF. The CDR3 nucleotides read TGTGCCAGCAGCCCCGGTATAGGGGGGGCCGGGGAGCTGTTTTTT.

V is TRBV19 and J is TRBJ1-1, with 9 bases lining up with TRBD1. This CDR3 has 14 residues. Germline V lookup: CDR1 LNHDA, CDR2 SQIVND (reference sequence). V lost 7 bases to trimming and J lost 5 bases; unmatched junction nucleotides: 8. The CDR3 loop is CASNADRGGTEAFF. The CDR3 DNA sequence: TGTGCCAGTAACGCGGACAGGGGAGGGACTGAAGCTTTCTTT.

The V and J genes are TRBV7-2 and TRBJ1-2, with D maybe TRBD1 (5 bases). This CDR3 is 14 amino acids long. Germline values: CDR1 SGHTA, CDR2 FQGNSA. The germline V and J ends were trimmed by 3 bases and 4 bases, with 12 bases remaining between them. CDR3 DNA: TGTGCCAGCAGCTTTGAGGGGCTTGGCTATGGCTACACCTTC. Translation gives CASSFEGLGYGYTF.

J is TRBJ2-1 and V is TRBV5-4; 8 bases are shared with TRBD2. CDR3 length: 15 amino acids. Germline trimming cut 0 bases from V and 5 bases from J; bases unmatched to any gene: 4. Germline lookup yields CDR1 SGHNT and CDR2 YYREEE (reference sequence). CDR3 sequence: CASSLDPGGNNEQFF. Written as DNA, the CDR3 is TGTGCCAGCAGCTTGGACCCGGGAGGGAACAATGAGCAGTTCTTC.

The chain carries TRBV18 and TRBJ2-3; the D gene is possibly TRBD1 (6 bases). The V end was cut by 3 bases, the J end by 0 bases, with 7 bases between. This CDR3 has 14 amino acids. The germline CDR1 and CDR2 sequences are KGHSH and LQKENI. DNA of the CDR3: TGTGCCAGCTCACCTCAGGGGAGCACAGATACGCAGTATTTT. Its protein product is CASSPQGSTDTQYF.

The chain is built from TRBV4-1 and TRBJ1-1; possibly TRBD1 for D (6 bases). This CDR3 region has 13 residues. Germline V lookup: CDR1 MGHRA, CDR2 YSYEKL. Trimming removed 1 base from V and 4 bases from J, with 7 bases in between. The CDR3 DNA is TGCGCCAGCAGCCAAGTCAGGGGCACTGAAGCTTTCTTT. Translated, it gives CASSQVRGTEAFF.

In DNA form, the CDR3 reads TGCAGCGTTGGTAGGGGGGAACGAGAGACCCAGTACTTC. It specifies CSVGRGERETQYF. The chain has TRBV29-1 and TRBJ2-5; D is perhaps TRBD1 or TRBD2 (6 bases each). Trimming left V 4 bases short and J 4 bases short, with 13 bases between. The CDR3 sequence is 13 residues long. Germline CDR1 reads SQVTM; CDR2 reads ANQGSEA. Supplemented by reference TRBV29-1 and TRBJ2-5, the full variable domain reads SAVISQKPSRDICQRGTSLTIQCQVDSQVTMMFWYRQQPGQSLTLIATANQGSEATYESGFVIDKFPISRPNLTFSTLTVSNMSPEDSSIYLCSVGRGERETQYFGPGTRLLVL.

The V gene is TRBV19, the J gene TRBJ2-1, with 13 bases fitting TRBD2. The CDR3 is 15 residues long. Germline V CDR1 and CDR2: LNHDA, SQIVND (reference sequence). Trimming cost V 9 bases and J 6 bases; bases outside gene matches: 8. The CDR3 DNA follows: TGTGCCAGCACCGGACTAGCGGGAGAGAGCAATGAGCAGTTCTTC. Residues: CASTGLAGESNEQFF.

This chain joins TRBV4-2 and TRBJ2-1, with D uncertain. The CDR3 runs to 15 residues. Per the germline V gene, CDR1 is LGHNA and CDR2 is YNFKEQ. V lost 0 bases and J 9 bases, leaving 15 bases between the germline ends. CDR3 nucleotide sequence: TGTGCCAGCAGCCAAGATGGGCTCCCAGCCGGTGAGCAGTTCTTC. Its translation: CASSQDGLPAGEQFF.

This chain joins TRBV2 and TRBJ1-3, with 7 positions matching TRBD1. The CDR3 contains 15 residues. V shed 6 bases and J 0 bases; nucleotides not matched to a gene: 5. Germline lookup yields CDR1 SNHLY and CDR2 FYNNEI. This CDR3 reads CASRSDRASGNTIYF. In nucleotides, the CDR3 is TGTGCCAGCAGGAGTGACAGGGCCTCTGGAAACACCATATATTTT.